This TCR beta chain was recovered during a study of T-cell memory formation after mild COVID-19. Study-level background: TCR clustering was largely donor specific. Study findings and constraints: Later expanders leaned CD4+, whereas day 15 to 85 contracting clones were balanced CD4/CD8. Contracting CD4+ clones were located mainly in CM and EM, and CD8+ clones in EMRA.

As for this clonotype: The antigen is undetermined.

Germline CDR1 is SGDLS and CDR2 is YYNGEE. The CDR3 totals 14 residues. The V gene lost 0 bases and the J gene lost 4 bases, with 10 bases spanning the gap. From 5'RACE with constant-segment primers came TCR alpha and TCR beta cDNA libraries that carried sample barcodes and UMIs. TCRdb used MiXCR to reprocess the 5' RACE reads, holding one entry per CDR3 protein. The sample consists of 140,000 to 150,000 distinct CDR3 sequences, roughly 21% of them appearing once. The chain has TRBV9 and TRBJ1-1; D ambiguous. This TCR came from an adult woman who had mild COVID-19 (a few samples of this study predate the infection). Cell type and time point are not known. The sample was PBMCs or a T cell subset sorted from them (not recorded which). The CDR3 DNA sequence: TGTGCCAGCAGCGTAGCTGGGTATGGCACTGAAGCTTTCTTT. Residues: CASSVAGYGTEAFF.